This T cell receptor beta chain appears in the sequencing data of a study of blood T cell repertoires in COVID-19. Study-wide background: Acute-phase and convalescent COVID-19 samples originated in the United States, Italy and Spain. Sample material is recorded as cDNA or gDNA derived from T cells, B-cell-depleted T cells, or PBMCs.

Trimming stripped 4 bases from V and 0 bases from J, with 14 bases between. The CDR3 covers 16 residues. Per the germline V gene, CDR1 is SGHDT and CDR2 is YYEEEE. Study processing details: Amplification from reference gene primers served as the basis for estimated nucleated cell counts. Data came from immunoSEQ multiplex PCR; TCRdb stores just in-frame clones and leaves some out. Clonal size and the V and J genes are those of that table, whereas D and trimming came from the DNA. The table shows 250,000 to 300,000 clones, with 70% to 90% occurring only once. Cohort 3 recovered donors had two negative PCRs, clearance, or symptom resolution. In its sample, this clone was seen a few times.

The rearrangement joins TRBV5-6 to TRBJ2-1; unclear D gene. This sequence originates from a woman aged 45-65 years who had recovered from COVID-19. Input material: PBMCs or T cells enriched from blood (not recorded which). CDR3 DNA: TGTGCCAGCAGCACCAGCAGCGCGAGCTCCTACAATGAGCAGTTCTTC. This gives the protein CASSTSSASSYNEQFF.